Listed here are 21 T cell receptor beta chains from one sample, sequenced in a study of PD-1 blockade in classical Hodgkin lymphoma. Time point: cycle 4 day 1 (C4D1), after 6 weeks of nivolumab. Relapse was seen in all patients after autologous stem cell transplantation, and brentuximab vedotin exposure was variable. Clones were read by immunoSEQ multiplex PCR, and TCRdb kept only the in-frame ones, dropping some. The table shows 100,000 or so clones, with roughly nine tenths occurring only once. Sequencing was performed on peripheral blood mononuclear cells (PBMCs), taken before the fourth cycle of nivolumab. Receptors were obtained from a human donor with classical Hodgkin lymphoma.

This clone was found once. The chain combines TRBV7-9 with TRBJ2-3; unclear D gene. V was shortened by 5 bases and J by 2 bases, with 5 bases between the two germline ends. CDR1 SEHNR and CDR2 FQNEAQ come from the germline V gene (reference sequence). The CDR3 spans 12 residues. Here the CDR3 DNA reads TGTGCCAGCAGCATCCACACAGATACGCAGTATTTT. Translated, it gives CASSIHTDTQYF.

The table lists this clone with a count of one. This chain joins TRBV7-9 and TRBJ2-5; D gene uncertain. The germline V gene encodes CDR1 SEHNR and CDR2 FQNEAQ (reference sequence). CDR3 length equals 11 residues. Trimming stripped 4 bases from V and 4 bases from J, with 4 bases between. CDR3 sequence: CASSSGETQYF. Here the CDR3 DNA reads TGTGCCAGCAGCTCGGGAGAGACCCAGTACTTC.

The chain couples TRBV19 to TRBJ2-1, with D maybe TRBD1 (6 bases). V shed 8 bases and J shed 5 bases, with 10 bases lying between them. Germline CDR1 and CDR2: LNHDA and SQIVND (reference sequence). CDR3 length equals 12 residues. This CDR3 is CASSQGNNEQFF. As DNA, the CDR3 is TGTGCCAGTTCACAGGGCAACAATGAGCAGTTCTTC. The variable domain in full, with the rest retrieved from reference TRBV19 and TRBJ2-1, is DGGITQSPKYLFRKEGQNVTLSCEQNLNHDAMYWYRQDPGQGLRLIYYSQIVNDFQKGDIAEGYSVSREKKESFPLTVTSAQKNPTAFYLCASSQGNNEQFFGPGTRLTVL.

Here the CDR3 DNA reads TGTGCCAGCAGCTCCTTAGGACCGGGCAATGAGCAGTTCTTC. It translates to CASSSLGPGNEQFF. The J gene is TRBJ2-1, the V gene TRBV7-2; D is undetermined. Germline values: CDR1 SGHTA, CDR2 FQGNSA. The CDR3 has 14 residues. Trimming left V 4 bases short and J 6 bases short, with 13 bases between.

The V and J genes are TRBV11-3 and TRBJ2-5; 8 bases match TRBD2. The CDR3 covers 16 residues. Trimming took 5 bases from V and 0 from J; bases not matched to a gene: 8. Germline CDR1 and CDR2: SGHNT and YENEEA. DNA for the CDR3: TGTGCCAGCAGCGCCGGGGGGGGCGGTTACCAAGAGACCCAGTACTTC. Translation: CASSAGGGGYQETQYF.

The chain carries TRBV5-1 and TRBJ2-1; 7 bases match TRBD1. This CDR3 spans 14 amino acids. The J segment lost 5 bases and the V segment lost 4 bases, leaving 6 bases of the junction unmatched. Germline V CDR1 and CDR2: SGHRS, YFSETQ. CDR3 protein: CASSPLDRDNEQFF. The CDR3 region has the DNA TGCGCCAGCAGCCCCCTTGACAGGGACAATGAGCAGTTCTTC.

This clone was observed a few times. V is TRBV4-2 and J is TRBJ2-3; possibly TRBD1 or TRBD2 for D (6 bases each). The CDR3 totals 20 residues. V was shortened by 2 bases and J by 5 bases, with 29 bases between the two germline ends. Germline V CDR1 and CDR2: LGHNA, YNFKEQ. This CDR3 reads CASSQSDPAEGGGGVDTQYF. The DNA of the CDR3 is TGTGCCAGCAGCCAAAGCGACCCGGCCGAGGGGGGCGGTGGGGTAGATACGCAGTATTTT.

The CDR3 protein is CASSRTRATEAFF. DNA for the CDR3: TGTGCCAGCAGTCGGACTCGGGCCACTGAAGCTTTCTTT. This chain connects TRBV11-3 to TRBJ1-1; D is undetermined. V shed 6 bases and J shed 4 bases, with 12 bases lying between them. Germline V gives CDR1 SGHNT, CDR2 YENEEA. This CDR3 is built from 13 residues.

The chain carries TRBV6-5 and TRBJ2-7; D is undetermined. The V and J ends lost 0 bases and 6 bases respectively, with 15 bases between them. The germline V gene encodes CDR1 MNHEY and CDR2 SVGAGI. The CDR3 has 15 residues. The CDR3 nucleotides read TGTGCCAGCAGTTACTCGACGGCAGGTTGGAGCGAGCAGTACTTC. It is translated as CASSYSTAGWSEQYF.

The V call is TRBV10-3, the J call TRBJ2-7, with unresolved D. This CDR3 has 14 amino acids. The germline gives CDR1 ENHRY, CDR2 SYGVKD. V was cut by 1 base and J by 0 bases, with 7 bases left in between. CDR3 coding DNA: TGTGCCATCAGTGAGTTTCGGTCCTCCTACGAGCAGTACTTC. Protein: CAISEFRSSYEQYF.

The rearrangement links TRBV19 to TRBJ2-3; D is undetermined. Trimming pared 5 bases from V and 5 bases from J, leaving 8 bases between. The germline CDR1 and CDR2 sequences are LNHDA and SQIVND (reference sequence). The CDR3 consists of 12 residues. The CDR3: CASSRWGDTQYF. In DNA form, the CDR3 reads TGTGCCAGTAGTCGGTGGGGAGATACGCAGTATTTT.

The CDR3 reads CASSLGSGNGYTF. The DNA of the CDR3 is TGCGCCAGCAGCTTGGGTTCTGGCAATGGCTACACCTTC. The V gene is TRBV5-1, the J gene TRBJ1-2; D is unresolved. CDR1 is SGHRS, CDR2 YFSETQ, per germline. CDR3 length equals 13 residues. V was cut by 0 bases and J by 6 bases, with 9 bases left in between.

DNA of the CDR3: TGTGCCAGCAGCTTAGCGGGGGGACAGAACTATGGCTACACCTTC. It is translated as CASSLAGGQNYGYTF. The chain carries TRBV7-9 and TRBJ1-2; 7 bases map to TRBD1. Germline V CDR1 and CDR2: SEHNR, FQNEAQ (reference sequence). Trimming took 0 bases from V and 2 from J; bases not matched to a gene: 3. The CDR3 covers 15 residues. Full variable domain (missing parts from reference TRBV7-9 and TRBJ1-2): DTGVSQNPRHKITKRGQNVTFRCDPISEHNRLYWYRQTLGQGPEFLTYFQNEAQLEKSRLLSDRFSAERPKGSFSTLEIQRTEQGDSAMYLCASSLAGGQNYGYTFGSGTRLTVV.

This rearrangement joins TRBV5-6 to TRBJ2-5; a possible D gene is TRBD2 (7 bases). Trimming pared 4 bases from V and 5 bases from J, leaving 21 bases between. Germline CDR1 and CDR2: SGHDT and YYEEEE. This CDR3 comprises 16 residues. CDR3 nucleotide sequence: TGTGCCAGCAGCCTTCAGCGGGGAGAAGGGGGGGAGACCCAGTACTTC. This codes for CASSLQRGEGGETQYF.

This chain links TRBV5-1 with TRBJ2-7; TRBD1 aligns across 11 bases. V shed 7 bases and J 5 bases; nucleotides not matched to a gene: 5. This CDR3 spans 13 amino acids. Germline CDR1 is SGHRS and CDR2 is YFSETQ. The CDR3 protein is CASVGQGGNEQYF. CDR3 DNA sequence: TGCGCCAGCGTGGGACAGGGGGGCAACGAGCAGTACTTC.

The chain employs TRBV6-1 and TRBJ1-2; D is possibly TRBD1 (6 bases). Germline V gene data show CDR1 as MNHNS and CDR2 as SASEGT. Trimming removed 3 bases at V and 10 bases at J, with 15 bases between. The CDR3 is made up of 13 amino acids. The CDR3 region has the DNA TGTGCCAGCAGTGATGTACCAGGGGCCTCCTACACCTTC. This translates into CASSDVPGASYTF.

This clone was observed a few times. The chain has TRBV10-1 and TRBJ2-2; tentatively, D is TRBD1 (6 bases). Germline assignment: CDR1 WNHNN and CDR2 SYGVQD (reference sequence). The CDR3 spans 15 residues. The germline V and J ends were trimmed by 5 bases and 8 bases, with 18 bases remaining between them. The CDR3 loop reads CASSYEQGLSGELFF. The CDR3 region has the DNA TGCGCCAGCAGTTACGAACAGGGTTTATCAGGGGAGCTGTTTTTT.

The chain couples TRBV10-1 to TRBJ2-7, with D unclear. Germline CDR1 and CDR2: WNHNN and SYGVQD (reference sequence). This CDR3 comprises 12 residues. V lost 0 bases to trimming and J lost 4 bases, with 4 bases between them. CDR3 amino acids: CASSESGYEQYF. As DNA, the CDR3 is TGCGCCAGCAGTGAGTCGGGGTACGAGCAGTACTTC.

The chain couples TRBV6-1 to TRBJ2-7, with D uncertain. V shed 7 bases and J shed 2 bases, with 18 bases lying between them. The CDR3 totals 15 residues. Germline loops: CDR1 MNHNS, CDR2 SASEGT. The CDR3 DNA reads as TGTGCCAGCAATATCGGCGCCCCGATAACCTACGAGCAGTACTTC. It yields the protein CASNIGAPITYEQYF.

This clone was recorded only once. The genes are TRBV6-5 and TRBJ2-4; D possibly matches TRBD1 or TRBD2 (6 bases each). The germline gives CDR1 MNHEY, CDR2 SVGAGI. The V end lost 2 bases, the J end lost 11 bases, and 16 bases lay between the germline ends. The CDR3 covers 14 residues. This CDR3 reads CASSYARRGEVQYF. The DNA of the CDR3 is TGTGCCAGCAGTTACGCGCGTAGGGGGGAGGTTCAGTACTTC.

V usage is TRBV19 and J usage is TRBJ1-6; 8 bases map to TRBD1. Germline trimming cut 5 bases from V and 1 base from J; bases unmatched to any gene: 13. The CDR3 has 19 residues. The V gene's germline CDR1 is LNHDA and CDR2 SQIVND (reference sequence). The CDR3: CASSAWTGRDFSYNSPLHF. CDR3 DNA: TGTGCCAGTAGTGCCTGGACAGGGCGCGACTTTTCCTATAATTCACCCCTCCACTTT.